These 28 T cell receptor beta chains originate from one sample sequenced in a study of OX40 agonist ivuxolimab in advanced cancers. Some clones are missing from TCRdb's copy, which holds only in-frame ones; the method was immunoSEQ multiplex PCR. Among more than 60,000 clones, about 90% were seen once, and the ten largest hold 3.5% to 5%. The specimen was CD4+ or CD8+ T cells sorted from blood, collected in a trial of the OX40 agonist ivuxolimab. Source of these receptors: an adult with an advanced solid tumor such as melanoma, head and neck, liver or kidney cancer.

The chain carries TRBV4-3 and TRBJ1-2, with 8 bases lining up with TRBD1. V lost 4 bases and J lost 8; bases outside the gene matches: 15. The germline gives CDR1 LGHNA, CDR2 YSLEER. The CDR3 has 16 residues. The CDR3 here is CASSRERDRFTVGYTF. CDR3 DNA: TGCGCCAGCAGCCGAGAGAGGGACAGGTTTACCGTCGGCTACACCTTC.

The V and J genes are TRBV4-2 and TRBJ2-7; the match to TRBD2 covers 8 bases. The trim removed 3 bases at V and 2 bases at J, leaving 12 bases unmatched. This CDR3 is built from 17 residues. Germline values: CDR1 LGHNA, CDR2 YNFKEQ. The CDR3: CASSHHSGGDAAYEQYF. DNA of the CDR3: TGTGCCAGCAGCCATCATTCCGGGGGGGACGCAGCCTACGAGCAGTACTTC.

The rearrangement joins TRBV5-5 to TRBJ2-5; 9 nucleotides agree with TRBD1. The CDR3 spans 15 residues. From germline, CDR1 is SGHKS and CDR2 YYEKEE (reference sequence). V dropped 4 bases and J dropped 3; count of bases not matched to a gene: 7. CDR3 coding DNA: TGTGCCAGCAGCCCCGATTGGGACAGGGAAGAGACCCAGTACTTC. Residues: CASSPDWDREETQYF.

The chain employs TRBV27 and TRBJ2-7; possible D gene TRBD2, 6 bases. This CDR3 has 16 amino acids. Germline-derived CDR1 and CDR2 are MNHEY and SMNVEV (reference sequence). V was trimmed by 6 bases and J by 0 bases, leaving 18 bases between them. CDR3 bases: TGTGCCAGCAGACTCAAATGGTTCGGGAGCTCCTACGAGCAGTACTTC. Its protein is CASRLKWFGSSYEQYF.

This clone was seen just once. The rearrangement uses TRBV7-2 and TRBJ2-7, with 8 bases identical to TRBD1. J was trimmed by 3 bases and V by 7 bases; bases with no gene match: 11. The length of the CDR3 is 15 residues. CDR1 and CDR2 (germline): SGHTA, FQGNSA. CDR3 protein: CASTIDRGHVYEQYF. The CDR3 DNA reads as TGTGCCAGCACCATTGACAGGGGCCACGTCTACGAGCAGTACTTC. The whole variable domain, remainder taken from reference TRBV7-2 and TRBJ2-7, is GAGVSQSPSNKVTEKGKDVELRCDPISGHTALYWYRQSLGQGLEFLIYFQGNSAPDKSGLPSDRFSAERTGGSVSTLTIQRTQQEDSAVYLCASTIDRGHVYEQYFGPGTRLTVT.

This chain connects TRBV2 to TRBJ2-5, with 9 bases aligning to TRBD1. The J call may be wrong; the DNA end is better matched by TRBJ2-7. Germline CDR1 reads SNHLY; CDR2 reads FYNNEI. This CDR3 region has 14 residues. CDR3 loop: CASSSGTGTYEQYF. CDR3 DNA: TGTGCCAGCAGTTCCGGGACAGGGACCTACGAGCAGTACTTC.

The V and J genes are TRBV19 and TRBJ1-5; 7 bases line up with TRBD1. Germline lookup yields CDR1 LNHDA and CDR2 SQIVND (reference sequence). This CDR3 region has 13 residues. The J segment lost 5 bases and the V segment lost 8 bases, leaving 6 bases of the junction unmatched. The CDR3 region has the DNA TGTGCCAGTGCAGACAGGGACCATCAGCCCCAGCATTTT. As protein: CASADRDHQPQHF.

The genes are TRBV9 and TRBJ2-3; TRBD2 is a possible D gene (7 bases). The germline CDR1 and CDR2 sequences are SGDLS and YYNGEE. This CDR3 spans 16 amino acids. Trimming shortened V by 0 bases and J by 0 bases, and 11 bases separated the two germline ends. Here the CDR3 reads CASSVGRGASTDTQYF. The CDR3 DNA follows: TGTGCCAGCAGCGTAGGTCGGGGGGCGAGCACAGATACGCAGTATTTT.

The genes are TRBV7-9 and TRBJ1-2; possible D gene TRBD1, 5 bases. Germline V gene sequence: CDR1 SEHNR, CDR2 FQNEAQ (reference sequence). The ends were cut back, 1 base at V and 7 bases at J, with 13 bases in the middle. This CDR3 comprises 14 residues. The CDR3 nucleotides are TGTGCCAGCAGCTTAGTGGAAGGGGAGATTGGCTACACCTTC. Its protein is CASSLVEGEIGYTF.

The rearrangement links TRBV2 to TRBJ1-2, with D perhaps matching TRBD1 (6 bases). This CDR3 has 14 residues. CDR1 and CDR2 (germline): SNHLY, FYNNEI. Trimming removed 6 bases at V and 6 bases at J, with 17 bases between. The CDR3 DNA follows: TGTGCCAGCAGAACCCAGAGGGGGGAGGATGGCTACACCTTC. As protein: CASRTQRGEDGYTF.

This chain's CDR3 is CASSQPTAYNEQFF. The DNA for the CDR3 is TGCGCCAGCAGCCAACCGACAGCCTACAATGAGCAGTTCTTC. The chain uses TRBV5-1 and TRBJ2-1; maybe TRBD1 (5 bases). V was shortened by 4 bases and J by 2 bases, with 10 bases between the two germline ends. CDR1 and CDR2 (germline): SGHRS, YFSETQ. This CDR3 has 14 residues.

The chain links TRBV28 to TRBJ2-1, with 9 bases lining up with TRBD1. From germline, CDR1 is MDHEN and CDR2 SYDVKM. The CDR3 is 15 residues long. V dropped 6 bases and J dropped 8; count of bases not matched to a gene: 11. The CDR3 here is CASRGQGNGLHEQFF. The CDR3 DNA is TGTGCCAGCAGGGGACAGGGCAACGGGCTCCATGAGCAGTTCTTC.

This chain links TRBV21-1 with TRBJ2-4; TRBD2 reflects the table's D call only, with no check against the DNA. TRBV21-1 is classified as a pseudogene. The length of the CDR3 is 15 residues. CDR3 sequence: CASSEVGTSKNIQYF. CDR3 DNA sequence: TGTGCCAGCAGCGAGGTGGGTACCTCCAAAAACATTCAGTACTTC.

In its sample, this clone was seen once. This rearrangement joins TRBV30 to TRBJ1-5; D is undetermined. The CDR3 consists of 10 residues. V dropped 5 bases and J dropped 5 bases, with 4 bases sitting between them. The germline V gene has CDR1 GTSNPN and CDR2 SVGIG (reference sequence). This CDR3 is CAWPHQPQHF. The CDR3 DNA reads TGTGCCTGGCCTCATCAGCCCCAGCATTTT.

The V gene is TRBV28, the J gene TRBJ2-6, with D tentatively TRBD1 (6 bases). Germline V gene data show CDR1 as MDHEN and CDR2 as SYDVKM. Trimming left V 7 bases short and J 0 bases short, with 10 bases between. The CDR3 is made up of 15 amino acids. The CDR3 coding sequence is TGTGCCAGCAATGACAGGAGCTCTGGGGCCAACGTCCTGACTTTC. This gives the protein CASNDRSSGANVLTF. Combining the CDR3 with reference TRBV28 and TRBJ2-6 gives the whole variable domain DVKVTQSSRYLVKRTGEKVFLECVQDMDHENMFWYRQDPGLGLRLIYFSYDVKMKEKGDIPEGYSVSREKKERFSLILESASTNQTSMYLCASNDRSSGANVLTFGAGSRLTVL.

The table lists this clone with a few counts. The genes are TRBV19 and TRBJ1-5; D is possibly TRBD1 (6 bases). V was cut by 3 bases and J by 2 bases, with 8 bases left in between. This CDR3 contains 14 residues. Germline CDR1 reads LNHDA; CDR2 reads SQIVND (reference sequence). CDR3 sequence: CASSISGGNQPQHF. The CDR3 DNA is TGTGCCAGTAGTATTTCAGGGGGCAATCAGCCCCAGCATTTT.

The V gene is TRBV13, the J gene TRBJ2-7; D perhaps matches TRBD1 (7 bases). The CDR3 covers 15 residues. Germline V gives CDR1 PRHDT, CDR2 FYEKMQ (reference sequence). V was cut by 5 bases and J by 3 bases, with 17 bases left in between. The CDR3 reads CASSPRGGGGYEQYF. Here the CDR3 DNA reads TGTGCCAGCAGCCCCCGTGGAGGGGGCGGCTACGAGCAGTACTTC.

This sequence joins TRBV2 and TRBJ1-3, with 9 bases that match TRBD1. V shed 1 base and J 4 bases; nucleotides not matched to a gene: 2. CDR3 size: 15 residues. Germline CDR1 and CDR2: SNHLY and FYNNEI. In DNA form, the CDR3 reads TGTGCCAGCAGTGAAGGACAGGGGGGAGGAAACACCATATATTTT. Amino acid sequence: CASSEGQGGGNTIYF. Supplemented by reference TRBV2 and TRBJ1-3, the full variable domain reads EPEVTQTPSHQVTQMGQEVILRCVPISNHLYFYWYRQILGQKVEFLVSFYNNEISEKSEIFDDQFSVERPDGSNFTLKIRSTKLEDSAMYFCASSEGQGGGNTIYFGEGSWLTVV.

J is TRBJ1-3 and V is TRBV4-1; D is ambiguous. This CDR3 region has 17 residues. Germline V gene sequence: CDR1 MGHRA, CDR2 YSYEKL. Between the trimmed V and J ends, which lost 0 bases and 0 bases, there was a span of 12 bases. In DNA, the CDR3 is TGCGCCAGCAGCCAAGAACCAGGTGCCTTCTCTGGAAACACCATATATTTT. Protein: CASSQEPGAFSGNTIYF.

The chain couples TRBV11-2 to TRBJ2-3; D not resolved. V dropped 5 bases and J dropped 9 bases, with 12 bases sitting between them. CDR1 and CDR2 from the germline V gene are SGHAT and FQNNGV. This CDR3 is built from 12 residues. The CDR3, as DNA: TGTGCCAGCAGCCCGAACGATTTAACGCAGTATTTT. Protein sequence: CASSPNDLTQYF. The complete variable domain, with remaining parts taken from reference TRBV11-2 and TRBJ2-3, reads EAGVAQSPRYKIIEKRQSVAFWCNPISGHATLYWYQQILGQGPKLLIQFQNNGVVDDSQLPKDRFSAERLKGVDSTLKIQPAKLEDSAVYLCASSPNDLTQYFGPGTRLTVL.

This chain uses TRBV25-1 with TRBJ2-7; TRBD2 matches at 12 bases. V was pared by 3 bases and J by 6 bases, with 3 bases of the junction left unmatched. The CDR3 is 14 residues long. Germline V lookup: CDR1 MGHDK, CDR2 SYGVNS. The CDR3 DNA reads TGTGCCAGCAGTGATGGACTAGCGGGACTCGAGCAGTACTTC. It specifies CASSDGLAGLEQYF.

This chain uses TRBV19 with TRBJ2-7, with D tentatively TRBD1 (6 bases). Germline V gives CDR1 LNHDA, CDR2 SQIVND (reference sequence). Trimming removed 2 bases at V and 6 bases at J, with 23 bases between. This CDR3 is 17 amino acids long. The CDR3 DNA reads TGTGCCAGTAGTATACCAGGGGCAGCGAACACCCGGGGCGAGCAGTACTTC. It is translated as CASSIPGAANTRGEQYF.

The CDR3 region is CAWSQSSYNSPLHF. Written as DNA, the CDR3 is TGTGCCTGGAGCCAGAGCTCCTATAATTCACCCCTCCACTTT. This chain links TRBV30 with TRBJ1-6; D is unclear. Germline CDR1 GTSNPN, CDR2 SVGIG (reference sequence). The V end was cut by 3 bases, the J end by 0 bases, with 6 bases between. The CDR3 extends over 14 amino acids.

There are a few counts of this clone. V usage is TRBV7-2 and J usage is TRBJ2-7; 10 nucleotides agree with TRBD1. Germline values: CDR1 SGHTA, CDR2 FQGNSA. The CDR3 spans 18 residues. The V and J ends lost 5 bases and 1 base, in that order; junction bases with no gene match: 14. The CDR3 nucleotides are TGTGCCAGCAGCCCCGGGGACAGGGGCACCTCCCATTCCTACGAGCAGTACTTC. As protein: CASSPGDRGTSHSYEQYF.

This clone was seen a handful of times. V gene TRBV19 combines with J gene TRBJ1-6, with D unresolved. There are 14 residues in the CDR3. Germline CDR1 is LNHDA and CDR2 is SQIVND (reference sequence). Trimming pared 6 bases from V and 7 bases from J, leaving 13 bases between. The CDR3 loop reads CASRDSGWNSPLHF. DNA for the CDR3: TGTGCCAGTAGGGATAGTGGATGGAATTCACCCCTCCACTTT.

The chain recombines TRBV18 with TRBJ2-7; perhaps TRBD2 as D (7 bases). V lost 4 bases, J lost 4 bases, and 11 bases lay in between. Germline V gives CDR1 KGHSH, CDR2 LQKENI. This CDR3 has 13 residues. The CDR3 nucleotides are TGTGCCAGCTCACTGGGAGGGGGATACGAGCAGTACTTC. Its protein is CASSLGGGYEQYF.

This chain uses TRBV28 with TRBJ2-5; 11 bases align to TRBD2. The CDR3 runs to 16 residues. The germline V gene has CDR1 MDHEN and CDR2 SYDVKM. V gave up 2 bases and J gave up 3 bases; unmatched junction bases: 5. The CDR3 DNA reads as TGTGCCAGCAGTTTAAGCGGACTAGCGGGTAAAGAGACCCAGTACTTC. This gives the protein CASSLSGLAGKETQYF. The full variable domain, rest sourced from reference TRBV28 and TRBJ2-5, is DVKVTQSSRYLVKRTGEKVFLECVQDMDHENMFWYRQDPGLGLRLIYFSYDVKMKEKGDIPEGYSVSREKKERFSLILESASTNQTSMYLCASSLSGLAGKETQYFGPGTRLLVL.

V is TRBV13 and J is TRBJ2-4; no firm D call. There are 17 residues in the CDR3. Trimming took off 0 bases at V and 3 bases at J, with 15 bases between the two ends. Germline CDR1 is PRHDT and CDR2 is FYEKMQ (reference sequence). Here the CDR3 reads CASSLGGTNWGKNIQYF. CDR3 nucleotide sequence: TGTGCCAGCAGCTTAGGAGGCACAAATTGGGGCAAAAACATTCAGTACTTC. The full variable domain, in which reference TRBV13 and TRBJ2-4 provide the parts outside the CDR3, is AAGVIQSPRHLIKEKRETATLKCYPIPRHDTVYWYQQGPGQDPQFLISFYEKMQSDKGSIPDRFSAQQFSDYHSELNMSSLELGDSALYFCASSLGGTNWGKNIQYFGAGTRLSVL.